This record looks at one TCR beta chain sequence and its context. Its specific antigen is unknown. No base quality information exists; no much larger clone differs at one position. Cut back by 0 bases and 6 bases, the V and J ends lie 5 bases apart. In the germline V gene, CDR1 corresponds to KGHSH and CDR2 to LQKENI. The CDR3 numbers 13 residues from cysteine through phenylalanine. Solely the CDR3 DNA is kept, with 39 bases framed from the first base. TCRbeta CDR3 regions were amplified from genomic DNA by means of the immunoSEQ Assay, a bias-controlled multiplex PCR. Per the source publication's procedure: Nucleated cell counts per sample were estimated from amplification of reference gene primers within the assay. To quantify the absolute abundance of each unique TCRbeta CDR3 rearrangement, sequence reads were collapsed and filtered. Productive Simpson clonality was computed per sample as the square root of Simpson's diversity index over productive rearrangements. The table comes from immuneACCESS by way of TCRdb, which keeps in-frame sequences with V and J called. Part of the clones is missing from these tables; in studies checked, under half for an unresolved V gene and the rest for unknown reasons. That table furnishes V, J and clone size, whereas the DNA furnished D and trimming. This sample comprises approximately 190,000 clones, about 86% of them detected only once. Roughly 14% of the sample is in the top ten clones.

These data come from a study of blood T cell repertoires in COVID-19 (dated by TCRdb to about 2020). Background for the entire study: The collaborator samples originated in the United States, Italy and Spain and spanned the acute and convalescent phases of COVID-19. The repertoires were released in a freely available public database meant as a resource for research on the immune response to SARS-CoV-2. The sample metadata nearly always contained a de-identified subject ID, COVID-19 status, age in years and sex. The prospective study material was composed of cDNA or gDNA derived from T cells, B-cell-depleted T cells, or PBMCs. Samples came from the ongoing ImmuneRACE study (first 160 participants) plus 1,254 subjects from 6 global collaborators. Deeply sampled blood TCRbeta repertoires from subjects exposed to, actively infected with, or recovered from COVID-19 were included in the dataset. Where available, HLA class I and class II types were obtained from metadata supplied by the sample provider rather than from assay-based typing. Results the study describes overall, beyond this receptor: The quantity of clinical and demographic metadata differed by source and by participant and was supplied without curation.

Collaborating institutions collected whole blood in K2EDTA tubes following their own protocols. For TCRbeta analysis, collaborators shipped samples in one of three forms: frozen whole blood, isolated PBMCs, or DNA extracted from either of those sample types. The rearrangement combines TRBV18 with TRBJ2-2, with an unclear D gene assignment. The TCR comes from a man aged 30 to 39 with active or convalescent COVID-19. The sequenced sample consisted of peripheral blood. The DNA sequence is as follows: TGTGCCAGCTCACCACCTAGTGCCGGGGAGCTGTTTTTT. Translation gives CASSPPSAGELFF.